The 12 T cell receptor beta chains given below trace back to one sample, sequenced in a study of T cell responses to AZD1222 COVID-19 vaccine. Assay: immunoSEQ multiplex PCR; the TCRdb copy retains only in-frame clones and omits some. The data contain over 110,000 clones, 90% of them singletons. The input for sequencing was peripheral blood, taken 28 days after the second AZD1222 dose. All receptors come from an adult who received the AZD1222 COVID-19 vaccine.

V gene TRBV14 combines with J gene TRBJ2-7, with D unclear. CDR3 length: 12 residues. Germline CDR1 is SGHDN and CDR2 is FVKESK. Between the trimmed V and J ends, which lost 2 bases and 5 bases, there was a span of 7 bases. The CDR3 nucleotides read TGTGCCAGCAGCCAATCGGTCCACGAGCAGTACTTC. Residues: CASSQSVHEQYF. Full variable domain (outside the CDR3, taken from reference TRBV14 and TRBJ2-7): EAGVTQFPSHSVIEKGQTVTLRCDPISGHDNLYWYRRVMGKEIKFLLHFVKESKQDESGMPNNRFLAERTGGTYSTLKVQPAELEDSGVYFCASSQSVHEQYFGPGTRLTVT.

The chain recombines TRBV7-2 with TRBJ1-1; the D gene is possibly TRBD1 (6 bases). V was cut by 5 bases and J by 5 bases, with 21 bases left in between. Germline assignment: CDR1 SGHTA and CDR2 FQGNSA. The CDR3 runs 16 residues. CDR3: CASSPHRGGVGTEAFF. DNA of the CDR3: TGTGCCAGCAGCCCACACAGAGGGGGGGTCGGGACTGAAGCTTTCTTT.

The chain carries TRBV19 and TRBJ2-7; D may be TRBD1 (5 bases). V lost 6 bases to trimming and J lost 6 bases, with 12 bases between them. Germline loops: CDR1 LNHDA, CDR2 SQIVND (reference sequence). The CDR3 runs to 12 residues. The CDR3 reads CASSRVEGEQYF. In DNA, the CDR3 is TGTGCCAGTAGCAGGGTTGAAGGCGAGCAGTACTTC.

V usage is TRBV21-1 and J usage is TRBJ2-5; the D call of TRBD2 is as the table states it, not checked on the DNA. TRBV21-1 is marked as a pseudogene. This CDR3 has 19 amino acids. CDR3 sequence: CASSPRLTSGGPLPGTQYF. The CDR3 nucleotides are TGTGCCAGCAGCCCTCGGTTGACTAGCGGGGGCCCCCTACCAGGGACCCAGTACTTC.

The chain links TRBV6-4 to TRBJ2-3; the D is unclear. The CDR3 extends over 14 amino acids. The germline V gene has CDR1 MRHNA and CDR2 SNTAGT. Trimming cost V 4 bases and J 0 bases, with 8 bases left between them. CDR3 sequence reads: CASSASTSTDTQYF. The CDR3 bases are TGTGCCAGCAGTGCATCGACTAGCACAGATACGCAGTATTTT.

This chain joins TRBV18 and TRBJ2-5; 7 positions match TRBD1. Germline V gene sequence: CDR1 KGHSH, CDR2 LQKENI. V gave up 6 bases and J gave up 5 bases; unmatched junction bases: 9. The CDR3 consists of 14 residues. The CDR3 sequence is CASSLDRVGETQYF. In nucleotides, the CDR3 is TGTGCCAGCTCGCTTGACAGGGTGGGCGAGACCCAGTACTTC.

The gene calls are TRBV10-2 and TRBJ2-5, with 8 bases matching TRBD2. This CDR3 is 14 amino acids long. V trimming: 0 bases; J trimming: 4 bases; junction bases outside the gene matches: 1. Germline V gives CDR1 WSHSY, CDR2 SAAADI. The DNA for the CDR3 is TGCGCCAGCAGTGAGTCGGGACTAGGAGAGACCCAGTACTTC. This translates into CASSESGLGETQYF.

The chain has TRBV7-3 and TRBJ1-3, with a possible D match to TRBD1 (5 bases). Germline CDR1 is SGHTA and CDR2 is FQGTGA. The CDR3 consists of 15 residues. V lost 2 bases and J 0 bases, leaving 8 bases between the germline ends. For the CDR3, the DNA is TGTGCCAGCAGCTTACAGGGAGGCTCTGGAAACACCATATATTTT. Amino acid sequence: CASSLQGGSGNTIYF.

Only a few counts were recorded for this clone. The V gene is TRBV7-2, the J gene TRBJ2-7; 8 bases match TRBD2. The junction had 7 bases not matched to a gene; V was cut back by 1 base and J by 5 bases. The CDR3 length is 15 residues. CDR1 SGHTA and CDR2 FQGNSA come from the germline V gene. The CDR3: CASSLGGAGGDEQYF. In nucleotides, the CDR3 is TGTGCCAGCAGCTTAGGAGGGGCGGGAGGCGACGAGCAGTACTTC.

The chain joins TRBV6-5 to TRBJ1-5, with TRBD1 identical over 7 bases. The V and J ends lost 2 bases and 5 bases, in that order; junction bases with no gene match: 3. The germline CDR1 and CDR2 sequences are MNHEY and SVGAGI. The CDR3 spans 14 residues. CDR3 in amino acids: CASSYTGTDQPQHF. The CDR3 DNA reads TGTGCCAGCAGTTACACAGGGACAGATCAGCCCCAGCATTTT.

V gene TRBV18 combines with J gene TRBJ1-1; 9 nucleotides line up with TRBD1. Germline V lookup: CDR1 KGHSH, CDR2 LQKENI. V trimming: 5 bases; J trimming: 6 bases; junction bases outside the gene matches: 10. The CDR3 spans 15 residues. As DNA, the CDR3 is TGTGCCAGCTCAGGTTATAAGGGACAGGGCGCTGAAGCTTTCTTT. Protein sequence: CASSGYKGQGAEAFF. The whole variable domain, remainder taken from reference TRBV18 and TRBJ1-1, is NAGVMQNPRHLVRRRGQEARLRCSPMKGHSHVYWYRQLPEEGLKFMVYLQKENIIDESGMPKERFSAEFPKEGPSILRIQQVVRGDSAAYFCASSGYKGQGAEAFFGQGTRLTVV.

The chain employs TRBV6-5 and TRBJ1-5; 9 bases are a match to TRBD1. CDR3 length: 15 residues. After removal of 5 bases from V and 7 bases from J, the junction contained 9 bases not matched to a gene. Per germline, CDR1 MNHEY and CDR2 SVGAGI. The CDR3 DNA is TGTGCCAGCAGTCCGCTATTGGACAGGGGACAGCCCCAGCATTTT. Translation: CASSPLLDRGQPQHF.